One and the same sample provided the 3 T cell receptor beta chains below, sequenced in a study of cytomegalovirus exposure and HLA in healthy donors. It was with 60 Vbeta and 13 Jbeta primers that the PCR ran. Sequencing was performed with immunoSEQ multiplex PCR; in TCRdb, only in-frame clones are kept and a portion is missing. The listing records about 200,000 clones. The specimen was PBMCs. Receptors originate from a girl aged 2 to 9 in good health and CMV-seropositive.

The CDR3 here is CASSLRDTEAFF. The CDR3 region has the DNA TGCGCCAGCAGCCTCCGGGACACTGAAGCTTTCTTT. The V and J genes are TRBV5-1 and TRBJ1-1; D not resolved. The germline V and J ends were trimmed by 4 bases and 3 bases, with 7 bases remaining between them. The CDR3 length is 12 residues. CDR1 SGHRS and CDR2 YFSETQ come from the germline V gene.

The chain combines TRBV15 with TRBJ2-5; 8 positions match TRBD1. This CDR3 region has 16 residues. The ends lost 1 base at V and 5 bases at J; junction bases unmatched: 9. Per germline, CDR1 LNHNV and CDR2 YYDKDF (reference sequence). The CDR3 bases are TGTGCCACCAGCAGAGCCAGACAGGGGTATGGGGAGACCCAGTACTTC. This sequence encodes CATSRARQGYGETQYF.

Details on this clone: Germline and junction disagree at one end, which may indicate a read error. This same CDR3 is encoded by further DNA sequences in the sample. The chain is built from TRBV25-1 and TRBJ2-3; 7 nucleotides agree with TRBD2. Germline CDR1 MGHDK, CDR2 SYGVNS. The CDR3 length is 13 residues. CDR3 sequence: CASSVLAESTQYF. CDR3 in DNA: TGTGCCAGCAGTGTTCTAGCGGAGAGTACGCAGTATTTC.